This TCR beta chain was sequenced for a study of shared clonotypes between healthy human individuals. Sequencing used immunoSEQ multiplex PCR; TCRdb keeps in-frame clones, though not all of them. The data show 1,500,000 or so clones, around 97% seen once. This TCR was recovered from a man under 40 in good health. Sequenced input: naive CD4+ T cells sorted from blood. Subset noted: CD45RA+ positively selected.

In nucleotides, the CDR3 is TGTGCCAGCAGCTTGGGGCCTCCTACAAGCCACTACGAGCAGTACTTC. Its protein is CASSLGPPTSHYEQYF. The rearrangement uses TRBV5-6 and TRBJ2-7; no definite D call. In germline, CDR1 is SGHDT, CDR2 YYEEEE. V was pared by 0 bases and J by 3 bases, with 16 bases between. The CDR3 loop spans 16 amino acids.